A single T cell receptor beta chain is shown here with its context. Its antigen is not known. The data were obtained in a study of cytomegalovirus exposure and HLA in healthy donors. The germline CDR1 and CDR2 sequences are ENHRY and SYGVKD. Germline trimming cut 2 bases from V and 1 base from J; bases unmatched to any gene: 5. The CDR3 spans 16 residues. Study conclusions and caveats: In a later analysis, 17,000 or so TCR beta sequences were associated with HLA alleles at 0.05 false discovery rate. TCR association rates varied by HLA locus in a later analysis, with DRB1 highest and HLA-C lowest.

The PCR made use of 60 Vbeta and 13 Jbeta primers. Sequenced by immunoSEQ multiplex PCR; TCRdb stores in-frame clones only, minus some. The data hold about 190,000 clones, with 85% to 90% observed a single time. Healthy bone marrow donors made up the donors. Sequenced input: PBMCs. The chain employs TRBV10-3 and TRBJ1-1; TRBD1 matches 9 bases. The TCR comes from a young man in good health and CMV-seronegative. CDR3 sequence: CAISEGTGLGNTEAFF. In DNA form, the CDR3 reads TGTGCCATCAGTGAGGGGACAGGGCTTGGGAACACTGAAGCTTTCTTT.